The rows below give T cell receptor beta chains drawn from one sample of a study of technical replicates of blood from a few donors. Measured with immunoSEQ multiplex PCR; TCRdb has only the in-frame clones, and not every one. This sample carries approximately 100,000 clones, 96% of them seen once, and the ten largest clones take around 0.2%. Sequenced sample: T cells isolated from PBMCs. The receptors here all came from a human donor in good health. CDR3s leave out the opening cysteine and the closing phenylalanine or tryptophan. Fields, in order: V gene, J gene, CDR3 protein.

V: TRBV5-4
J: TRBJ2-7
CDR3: ASSTSGGRSYEQY

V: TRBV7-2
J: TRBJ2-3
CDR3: ASSERGVPDTQY

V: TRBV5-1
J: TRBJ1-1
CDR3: ASSRIGQGNTEAF

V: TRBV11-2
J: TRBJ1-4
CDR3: ASSISDRGPNEKLF

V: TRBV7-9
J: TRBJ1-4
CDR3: ASSIQGGNEKLF

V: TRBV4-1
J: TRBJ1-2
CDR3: ASSQFFFDSGAGGYT

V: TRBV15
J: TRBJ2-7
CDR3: ATSRGGFSYEQY

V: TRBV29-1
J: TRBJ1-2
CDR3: SVAPGTGVGYT

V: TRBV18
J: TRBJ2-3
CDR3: ASSPSRPDSLWGDTQY

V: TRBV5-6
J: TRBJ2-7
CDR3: ASSYGGGDPYEQY

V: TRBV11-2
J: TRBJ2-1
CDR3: ASSLGREQF

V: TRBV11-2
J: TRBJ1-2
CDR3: ASSYKGRVDGYT

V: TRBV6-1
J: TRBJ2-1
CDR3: ASSEKGRSYNEQF

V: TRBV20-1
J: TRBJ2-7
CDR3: SAETGFGQY

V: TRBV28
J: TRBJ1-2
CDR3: ASSSRGPYGYT

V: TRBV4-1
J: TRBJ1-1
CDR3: ASSQLLSERNSGKNTEAF